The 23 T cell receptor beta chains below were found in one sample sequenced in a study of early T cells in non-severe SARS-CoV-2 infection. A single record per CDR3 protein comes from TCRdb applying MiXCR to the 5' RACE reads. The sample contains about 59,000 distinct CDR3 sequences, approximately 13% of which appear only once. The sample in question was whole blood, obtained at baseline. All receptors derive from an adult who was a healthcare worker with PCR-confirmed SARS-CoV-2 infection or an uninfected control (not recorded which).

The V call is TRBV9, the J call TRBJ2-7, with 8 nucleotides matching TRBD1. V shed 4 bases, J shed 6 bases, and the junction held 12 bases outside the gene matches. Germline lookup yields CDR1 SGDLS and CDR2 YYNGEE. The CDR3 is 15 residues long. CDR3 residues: CASSPRQGKGREQYF. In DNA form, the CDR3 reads TGTGCCAGCAGCCCCCGACAGGGGAAGGGGCGCGAGCAGTACTTC. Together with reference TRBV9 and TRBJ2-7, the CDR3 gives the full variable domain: DSGVTQTPKHLITATGQRVTLRCSPRSGDLSVYWYQQSLDQGLQFLIQYYNGEERAKGNILERFSAQQFPDLHSELNLSSLELGDSALYFCASSPRQGKGREQYFGPGTRLTVT.

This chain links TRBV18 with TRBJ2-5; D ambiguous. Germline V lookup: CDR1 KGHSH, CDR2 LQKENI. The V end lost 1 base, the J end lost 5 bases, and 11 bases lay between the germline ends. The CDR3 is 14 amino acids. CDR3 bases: TGTGCCAGCTCACCACGGCACGGCCCGGAGACCCAGTACTTC. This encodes CASSPRHGPETQYF.

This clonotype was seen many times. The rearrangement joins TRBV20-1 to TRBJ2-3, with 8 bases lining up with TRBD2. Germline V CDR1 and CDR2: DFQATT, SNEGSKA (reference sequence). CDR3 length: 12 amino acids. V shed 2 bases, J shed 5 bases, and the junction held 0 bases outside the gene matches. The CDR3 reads CSARLAGDTQYF. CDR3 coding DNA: TGCAGTGCTAGACTAGCGGGAGATACGCAGTATTTT.

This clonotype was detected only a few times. This CDR3 is CASSGRGATNEKLFF. The CDR3 DNA reads TGTGCCAGCAGTGGGAGGGGTGCAACTAATGAAAAACTGTTTTTT. The rearrangement joins TRBV6-1 to TRBJ1-4, with D possibly TRBD1 on 5 matching bases. The V gene lost 4 bases and the J gene lost 0 bases, with 9 bases spanning the gap. This CDR3 is built from 15 residues. CDR1 is MNHNS and CDR2 is SASEGT in the germline V gene.

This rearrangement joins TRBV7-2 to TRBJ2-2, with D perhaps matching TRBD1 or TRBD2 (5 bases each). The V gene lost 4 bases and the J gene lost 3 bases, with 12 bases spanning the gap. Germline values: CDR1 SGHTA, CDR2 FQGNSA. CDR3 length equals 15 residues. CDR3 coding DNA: TGTGCCAGCAGCTGGACAAGCGGCTACACCGGGGAGCTGTTTTTT. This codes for CASSWTSGYTGELFF.

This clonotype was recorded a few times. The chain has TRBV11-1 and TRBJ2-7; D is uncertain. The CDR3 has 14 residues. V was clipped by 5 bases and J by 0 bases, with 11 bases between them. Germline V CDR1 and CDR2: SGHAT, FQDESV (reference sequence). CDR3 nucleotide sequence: TGTGCCAGCAGCCCCAGGTTGATCTCCTACGAGCAGTACTTC. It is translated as CASSPRLISYEQYF.

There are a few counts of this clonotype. The CDR3 coding sequence is TGTGCCAGCAGTTTAGGGCAGACCTTATCCGAGCAGTACTTC. This gives the protein CASSLGQTLSEQYF. The chain combines TRBV27 with TRBJ2-7; no clear D gene. CDR3 length equals 14 residues. CDR1 and CDR2 (germline): MNHEY, SMNVEV (reference sequence). Between the trimmed V and J ends, which lost 2 bases and 6 bases, there was a span of 14 bases.

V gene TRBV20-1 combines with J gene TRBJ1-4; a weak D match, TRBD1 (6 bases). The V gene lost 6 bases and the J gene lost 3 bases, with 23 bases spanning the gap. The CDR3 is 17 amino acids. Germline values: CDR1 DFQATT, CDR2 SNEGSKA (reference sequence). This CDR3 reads CSAPFRGQGQANEKLFF. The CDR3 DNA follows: TGCAGTGCGCCCTTCCGGGGGCAGGGACAAGCTAATGAAAAACTGTTTTTT.

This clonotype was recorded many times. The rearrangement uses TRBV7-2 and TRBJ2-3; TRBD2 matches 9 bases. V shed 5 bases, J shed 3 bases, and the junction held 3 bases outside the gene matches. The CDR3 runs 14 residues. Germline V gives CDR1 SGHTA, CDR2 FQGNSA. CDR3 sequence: CASSTTSGTDTQYF. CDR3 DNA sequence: TGTGCCAGCAGCACGACTAGCGGTACAGATACGCAGTATTTT.

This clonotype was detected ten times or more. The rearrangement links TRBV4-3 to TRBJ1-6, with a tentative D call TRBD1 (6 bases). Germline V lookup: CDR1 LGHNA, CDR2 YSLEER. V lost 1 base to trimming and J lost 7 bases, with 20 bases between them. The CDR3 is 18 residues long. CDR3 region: CASSQAAGAGAENSPLHF. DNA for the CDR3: TGCGCCAGCAGCCAAGCTGCCGGGGCGGGGGCAGAGAATTCACCCCTCCACTTT.

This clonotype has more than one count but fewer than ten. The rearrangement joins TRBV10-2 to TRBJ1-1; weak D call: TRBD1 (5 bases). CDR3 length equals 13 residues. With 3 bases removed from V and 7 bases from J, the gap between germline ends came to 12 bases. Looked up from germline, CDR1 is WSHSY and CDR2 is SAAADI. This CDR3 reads CASSDKDKDEAFF. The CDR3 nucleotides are TGCGCCAGCAGTGACAAGGACAAGGATGAAGCTTTCTTT.

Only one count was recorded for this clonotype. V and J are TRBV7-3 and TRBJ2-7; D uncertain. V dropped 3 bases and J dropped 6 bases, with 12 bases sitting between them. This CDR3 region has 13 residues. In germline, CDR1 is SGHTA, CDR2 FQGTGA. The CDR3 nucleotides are TGTGCCAGCAGCTTGACACCTCAGAGCGAGCAGTACTTC. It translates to CASSLTPQSEQYF.

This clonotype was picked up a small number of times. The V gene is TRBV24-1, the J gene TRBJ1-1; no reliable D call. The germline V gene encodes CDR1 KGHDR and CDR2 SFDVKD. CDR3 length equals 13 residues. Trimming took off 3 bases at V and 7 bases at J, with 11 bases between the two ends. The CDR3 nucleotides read TGTGCCACCAGTGATATGGGAGACAATGAAGCTTTCTTT. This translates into CATSDMGDNEAFF.

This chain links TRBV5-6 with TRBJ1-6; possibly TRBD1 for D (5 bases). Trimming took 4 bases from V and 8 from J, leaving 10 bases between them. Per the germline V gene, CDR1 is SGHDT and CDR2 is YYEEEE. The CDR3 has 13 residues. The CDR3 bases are TGTGCCAGCAGCCGGGACGGAGATTCACCCCTCCACTTT. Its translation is CASSRDGDSPLHF.

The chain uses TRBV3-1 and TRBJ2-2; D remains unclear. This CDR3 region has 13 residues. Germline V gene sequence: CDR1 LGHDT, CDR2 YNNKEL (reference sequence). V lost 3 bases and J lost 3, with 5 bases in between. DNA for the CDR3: TGTGCCAGCAGCCATACTCACACCGGGGAGCTGTTTTTT. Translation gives CASSHTHTGELFF.

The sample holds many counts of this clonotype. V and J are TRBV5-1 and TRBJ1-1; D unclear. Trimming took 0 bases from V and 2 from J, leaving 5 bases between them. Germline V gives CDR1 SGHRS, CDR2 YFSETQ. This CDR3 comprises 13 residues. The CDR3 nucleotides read TGCGCCAGCAGCTTGGAGGTCAACACTGAAGCTTTCTTT. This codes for CASSLEVNTEAFF.

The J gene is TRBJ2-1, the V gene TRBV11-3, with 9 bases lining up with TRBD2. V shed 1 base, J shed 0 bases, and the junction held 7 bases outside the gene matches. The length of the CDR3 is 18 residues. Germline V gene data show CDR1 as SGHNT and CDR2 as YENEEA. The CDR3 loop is CASSLVWAGGISYNEQFF. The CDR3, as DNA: TGTGCCAGCAGCTTAGTTTGGGCGGGAGGGATCTCCTACAATGAGCAGTTCTTC.

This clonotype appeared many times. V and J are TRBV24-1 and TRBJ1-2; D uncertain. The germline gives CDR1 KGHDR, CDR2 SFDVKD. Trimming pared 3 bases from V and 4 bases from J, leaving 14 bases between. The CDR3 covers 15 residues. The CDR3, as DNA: TGTGCCACCAGTGATGGTCCGGGGTCCGGCTATGGCTACACCTTC. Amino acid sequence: CATSDGPGSGYGYTF.

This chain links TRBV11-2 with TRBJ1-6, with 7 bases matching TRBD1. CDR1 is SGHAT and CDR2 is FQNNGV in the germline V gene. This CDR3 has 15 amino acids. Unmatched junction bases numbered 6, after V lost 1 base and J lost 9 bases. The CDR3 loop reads CASSLVAQGGSPLHF. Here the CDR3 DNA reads TGTGCCAGCAGCTTAGTTGCCCAGGGGGGTTCACCCCTCCACTTT.

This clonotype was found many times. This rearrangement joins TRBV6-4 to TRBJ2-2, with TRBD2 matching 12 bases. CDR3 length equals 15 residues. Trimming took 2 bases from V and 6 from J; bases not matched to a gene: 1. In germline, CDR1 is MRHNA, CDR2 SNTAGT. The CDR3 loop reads CASSDGTSGSGELFF. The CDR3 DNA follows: TGTGCCAGCAGTGACGGGACTAGCGGGTCCGGGGAGCTGTTTTTT.

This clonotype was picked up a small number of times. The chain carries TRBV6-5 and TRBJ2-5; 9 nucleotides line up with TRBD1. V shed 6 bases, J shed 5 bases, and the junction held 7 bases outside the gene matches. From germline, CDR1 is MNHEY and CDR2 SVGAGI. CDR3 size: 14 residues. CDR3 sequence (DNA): TGTGCCAGCAGCCCCGGGACAGGGCAGGAGACCCAGTACTTC. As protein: CASSPGTGQETQYF.

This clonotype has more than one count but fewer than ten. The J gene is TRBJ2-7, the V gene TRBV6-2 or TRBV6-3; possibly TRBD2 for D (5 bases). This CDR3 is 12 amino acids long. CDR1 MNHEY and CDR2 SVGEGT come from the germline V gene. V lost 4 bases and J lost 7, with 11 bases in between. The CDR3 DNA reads TGTGCCAGCAGTTCCGGGGTGGGAGAGCAGTACTTC. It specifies CASSSGVGEQYF.

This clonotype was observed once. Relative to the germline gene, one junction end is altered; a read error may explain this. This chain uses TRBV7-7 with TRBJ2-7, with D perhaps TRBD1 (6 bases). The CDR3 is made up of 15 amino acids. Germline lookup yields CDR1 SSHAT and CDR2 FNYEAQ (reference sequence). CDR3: CASSPQQGKYYEQYF. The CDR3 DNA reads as TGTGCTAGCAGCCCCCAACAGGGAAAATACTACGAGCAGTACTTC. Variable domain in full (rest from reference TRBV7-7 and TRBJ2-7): GAGVSQSPRYKVTKRGQDVTLRCDPISSHATLYWYQQALGQGPEFLTYFNYEAQPDKSGLPSDRFSAERPEGSISTLTIQRTEQRDSAMYRCASSPQQGKYYEQYFGPGTRLTVT.